The rows below give T cell receptor beta chains drawn from one sample of a study of neurological immune-mediated disorders. MiXCR was run by TCRdb on the 5' RACE reads, yielding one entry per CDR3 protein. The sample carries 25,000 to 30,000 distinct CDR3 sequences, approximately 3.2% recorded once. The sequenced sample consisted of PBMCs. All receptors come from a woman aged 25 to 39 with multiple sclerosis. Each CDR3 is given with its conserved first and last residue. The D gene is left open where the match is weak. Expanded clones are given a class, and other clones once, few, many or no size at all.

CDR3 DNA | CDR3 protein | J gene | clone size | V gene | D gene
TGTGCCAGCAGCCCAGGGGGCATCGGGACCCAGTACTTC | CASSPGGIGTQYF | TRBJ2-5 | many | TRBV7-2 | TRBD1
TGTGCCAGCAGCAATGGACAGATGAACACTGAAGCTTTCTTT | CASSNGQMNTEAFF | TRBJ1-1 | many | TRBV7-9 | -
TGTGCCAGCAGCTGGGACAGGGGGCGGGTTATGGCTAATGAAAAACTGTTTTTT | CASSWDRGRVMANEKLFF | TRBJ1-4 | many | TRBV7-8 | TRBD1
TGTGCCAAACCGCCCGGGAGGAGTTCACCCCTCCACTTT | CAKPPGRSSPLHF | TRBJ1-6 | many | TRBV27 | -
TGCAGTGCTAGCCCTGCAGGGACTAATTCACCCCTCAACTTT | CSASPAGTNSPLNF | TRBJ1-6 | many | TRBV20-1 | -
TGCAGTGCTGGATCGATCACAGGGAGGCAGTATCAGCCCCAGAATTTT | CSAGSITGRQYQPQNF | TRBJ1-5 | many | TRBV20-1 | -
TGTGCCAGCAGCTTAGCCGGGCGGGGAGCCTACGAGCAGTACTTC | CASSLAGRGAYEQYF | TRBJ2-7 | many | TRBV7-2 | -
TGTGCCAGCAGTTACTCGGGTAGGACAGGGGATGTGGATACGCAGTATTTT | CASSYSGRTGDVDTQYF | TRBJ2-3 | few | TRBV6-2/TRBV6-3 | TRBD1
TGTGCCACCAGTGTCGGCGGGGGAACAGATACGCAGTATTTT | CATSVGGGTDTQYF | TRBJ2-3 | many | TRBV15 | TRBD2
TGTGCCAGCAGTTACTCGACAGAGAACTATGGCTACACCTTC | CASSYSTENYGYTF | TRBJ1-2 | - | TRBV6-5 | -
TGTGCCAGCTCACCTGGCAGTAGCTCCTACAATGAGCAGTTCTTC | CASSPGSSSYNEQFF | TRBJ2-1 | medium-sized | TRBV18 | -
TGTGCCAGCGGAAGAACAGGGAATGAAAAACTGTTTTTT | CASGRTGNEKLFF | TRBJ1-4 | many | TRBV12-3/TRBV12-4 | -
TGTGCCACCAGCGGACCGTCTCAATTGGAAACCATATATTTT | CATSGPSQLETIYF | TRBJ1-3 | many | TRBV28 | -
TGTGCCAGCAGTTTAGACACTCCGGGTCTCAGCTCTGGAAACACCATATATTTT | CASSLDTPGLSSGNTIYF | TRBJ1-3 | many | TRBV27 | -
TGTGCCAGCAGGGATAGCGGGAAATGGAATGAGCAGTTCTTC | CASRDSGKWNEQFF | TRBJ2-1 | many | TRBV12-3/TRBV12-4 | TRBD2
TGTGCCACCTCGGGGGTATATGGCTACACCTTC | CATSGVYGYTF | TRBJ1-2 | medium-sized | TRBV12-3/TRBV12-4 | -
TGTGCCAGCTCACCACCTAGCCGGCAGGCAGATACGCAGTATTTT | CASSPPSRQADTQYF | TRBJ2-3 | - | TRBV18 | -
TGTGCCAGCAGATCCGGGACTAGCGTCAATGAGCAGTTCTTC | CASRSGTSVNEQFF | TRBJ2-1 | many | TRBV12-3/TRBV12-4 | TRBD2
TGTGCCAGCAGCTTGGACGGACAGCGAACCCTTAATGAAAAACTGTTTTTT | CASSLDGQRTLNEKLFF | TRBJ1-4 | many | TRBV5-6 | -
TGCGCCAGCAGCTTGTCAATGGGCCAAGAGACCCAGTACTTC | CASSLSMGQETQYF | TRBJ2-5 | many | TRBV5-1 | -
TGCGCCAGCAGCGCCCGTTCTAGCGGGGGGCCCTACGAGCAGTACTTC | CASSARSSGGPYEQYF | TRBJ2-7 | many | TRBV4-3 | TRBD2
TGTGCCAGCAGCTTAGACGGACAGGACTCCTACGAGCAGTACTTC | CASSLDGQDSYEQYF | TRBJ2-7 | many | TRBV7-3 | TRBD1
TGTGCCATCAGCGGGACAGGGGGGCAGCCCCAGAATTTT | CAISGTGGQPQNF | TRBJ1-5 | many | TRBV10-3 | TRBD1
TGTGCCAGCAGCCACGGAAAAAATTCACCCCTCCACTTT | CASSHGKNSPLHF | TRBJ1-6 | - | TRBV7-3 | -
TGTGCCAGCTGCCTTACAGGGGGCGTGGAAAAACTGTTTTTT | CASCLTGGVEKLFF | TRBJ1-4 | many | TRBV18 | TRBD1
TGTGCCAGCAGTCCCGACAGGACCCATCTTCAGCCCCAGCATTTT | CASSPDRTHLQPQHF | TRBJ1-5 | few | TRBV6-2/TRBV6-3 | -
TGCAGTGCTAGGTCCAGGGGGGGAACTCAGCCCCAGCATTTT | CSARSRGGTQPQHF | TRBJ1-5 | many | TRBV20-1 | TRBD1
TGTGCCATCACGGGGACTAGCGCCTACAATGAGCAGTTCTTC | CAITGTSAYNEQFF | TRBJ2-1 | many | TRBV7-9 | TRBD2
TGCAGCGCTGGGGGCCTCGAGGGGCAGCCCCAGAATTTT | CSAGGLEGQPQNF | TRBJ1-5 | few | TRBV29-1 | -
TGTGCCAGCAAAAGCGGGGGGGGAGCCTACAATGAGCAGTTCTTC | CASKSGGGAYNEQFF | TRBJ2-1 | many | TRBV27 | TRBD2
TGCAGCGTCCGAGGACTAGCGGGGAGCTCCTACGAGCAGTACTTC | CSVRGLAGSSYEQYF | TRBJ2-7 | many | TRBV29-1 | TRBD2
TGCGCCAACTACAGGGTATCTGAAGCTTTCTTT | CANYRVSEAFF | TRBJ1-1 | many | TRBV5-1 | -
TGTGCCAGCAGCTTGACGGAGGGGGGAAATCAGCCCCAGCATTTT | CASSLTEGGNQPQHF | TRBJ1-5 | many | TRBV9 | -
TGCAGTGCTGGTGACCCTGCGGGCGGCTACACCTTC | CSAGDPAGGYTF | TRBJ1-2 | many | TRBV20-1 | -
TGTGCCAGCAGCGGACGGATACCCGTGGACACCATATATTTT | CASSGRIPVDTIYF | TRBJ1-3 | many | TRBV3-1 | -
TGTGCCAGCAGCCAAGAAGGACAGCCTTTGCTAGGCTACACCTTC | CASSQEGQPLLGYTF | TRBJ1-2 | many | TRBV3-1 | -
TGCAGTGCCCAAATACGTAACTATGGCTACACCTTC | CSAQIRNYGYTF | TRBJ1-2 | many | TRBV20-1 | -
TGTGCCAGCAGCCAACACCTGAACACTGAAGCTTTCTTT | CASSQHLNTEAFF | TRBJ1-1 | many | TRBV3-1 | -
TGTGCCAGCAGTTTACAGGGAAGGTCCTACAATGAGCAGTTCTTC | CASSLQGRSYNEQFF | TRBJ2-1 | many | TRBV27 | -
TGCGCCTCAGCGCCCCGGCAGCGGGAGATCCCCTACGAGCAGTACTTC | CASAPRQREIPYEQYF | TRBJ2-7 | many | TRBV5-1 | TRBD2
TGTGCCAGCACCGCCGGGGCTAGCGGGAGGTTTAATGAGCAGTTCTTC | CASTAGASGRFNEQFF | TRBJ2-1 | many | TRBV12-3/TRBV12-4 | TRBD2
TGTGCCAGCTCACCTACAGGGTTGGTGAACACTGAAGCTTTCTTT | CASSPTGLVNTEAFF | TRBJ1-1 | many | TRBV18 | -
TGTGCCAGCAGCTTGGAGACAGATACGCAGTATTTT | CASSLETDTQYF | TRBJ2-3 | many | TRBV7-2 | -
TGTGCCAGCAGCCCCCTCGGGACAGGGGATGAAAAACTGTTTTTT | CASSPLGTGDEKLFF | TRBJ1-4 | many | TRBV2 | TRBD1
TGTGCCAGCTCACCTGGATACAATGAGCAGTTCTTC | CASSPGYNEQFF | TRBJ2-1 | many | TRBV18 | -
TGTGCCAGCAGTTTAGGTCTTTTTATCGGGGGACAGGCCTACGAGCAGTACTTC | CASSLGLFIGGQAYEQYF | TRBJ2-7 | many | TRBV28 | TRBD1
TGTGCCAGCAGCCCCCGGGGGACTAGCGAGAGACAGTACTTC | CASSPRGTSERQYF | TRBJ2-7 | many | TRBV7-2 | TRBD2
TGTGCCAGCAGCTTGTGGTTTCAGCCCCAGCATTTT | CASSLWFQPQHF | TRBJ1-5 | many | TRBV5-5 | -
TGTGCCAGCAGTTCGTCGGCAGGGGGCGAAAACATTCAGTACTTC | CASSSSAGGENIQYF | TRBJ2-4 | many | TRBV27 | TRBD1
TGTGCCAGCAGTTTCTCCAGCCTATCCTATGGGACAGATACGCAGTATTTT | CASSFSSLSYGTDTQYF | TRBJ2-3 | many | TRBV12-3/TRBV12-4 | -
TGCGCCAGCAGCTTTCGGACCGACAGTGGGGCCAAAGTCCTGACTTTC | CASSFRTDSGAKVLTF | TRBJ2-6 | few | TRBV5-1 | -
TGTGCCATCAGAAAGAACAATGAGCAGTTCTTC | CAIRKNNEQFF | TRBJ2-1 | - | TRBV10-3 | -
TGTGCCAGCAGCCCCGGTGGAGCGGGGGGCCGAGATGAGCAGTTCTTC | CASSPGGAGGRDEQFF | TRBJ2-1 | once | TRBV9 | TRBD2
TGCGCCAGCAGTCCACACAGGGACGAATACTCACCCCTCAACTTT | CASSPHRDEYSPLNF | TRBJ1-6 | many | TRBV5-1 | -
TGTGCCAGCAGCGTGCCCCGTTCCTCCTACGAGCAGTACTTC | CASSVPRSSYEQYF | TRBJ2-7 | many | TRBV11-2 | -
TGTGCCAGCGGGTCCCCGACCGTAGCGGGTCCATACAATGAGCAGTTCTTC | CASGSPTVAGPYNEQFF | TRBJ2-1 | medium-sized | TRBV7-6 | TRBD2
TGTGCCAGCAGTACAGGGTTACGGAACACCGGGGAGCTGTTTTTT | CASSTGLRNTGELFF | TRBJ2-2 | many | TRBV7-6 | -